The clone carrying this T cell receptor (beta chain) was found a few times. Its antigen is undetermined. Every participating donor gave one draw, a heparinised blood sample averaging roughly 100 mL. Using CD45RO/CCR7/CD25/CD127/CD95/CD27, CD4+ naive, central memory, regulatory and stem cell-like memory cells were sorted. In all sorted populations, purity surpassed 95%. The data were taken from a study of beta chain features in type 1 diabetes. Study conclusions and caveats: Patients' naive, central memory and Treg TCRB repertoires seemed closer to one another than those of healthy donors. Type 1 diabetes patients showed a moderate but significant shortening of TCRB CDR3s in all four CD4+ subsets.

The CDR3 spans 16 residues. Germline V gives CDR1 SEHNR, CDR2 FQNEAQ (reference sequence). Trimming took off 5 bases at V and 2 bases at J, with 16 bases between the two ends. Expressed TCRB transcripts got sequenced, as all isolated RNA was reverse transcribed. Only in-frame clones appear in the TCRdb table, and some are missing; sequencing was by immunoSEQ multiplex PCR. The sample consists of 600,000 to 700,000 clones, roughly 12% of them appearing once. Source material: naive CD4+ T cells from blood. The chain recombines TRBV7-9 with TRBJ1-5; no firm D call. This receptor was identified in a man aged 25-45 years with type 1 diabetes. The CDR3 protein is CASSPESGRGNQPQHF. CDR3 DNA sequence: TGTGCCAGCAGCCCGGAGTCCGGGAGGGGCAATCAGCCCCAGCATTTT.